The 27 T cell receptor beta chains given below trace back to one sample, sequenced in a study of blood T cell repertoires in COVID-19. Sequencing used immunoSEQ multiplex PCR; TCRdb keeps in-frame clones, though not all of them. This table holds some 110,000 clones, approximately 86% found once. Sequencing was done on a sample of peripheral blood. Source of these receptors: a human donor in a cohort sampled during active COVID-19.

J is TRBJ2-1 and V is TRBV29-1; 8 bases fit TRBD2. The V gene end was trimmed by 5 bases and the J gene end by 0 bases; junction bases not matched to a gene: 3. The CDR3 contains 14 residues. Germline values: CDR1 SQVTM, CDR2 ANQGSEA. The CDR3, as DNA: TGCAGCGTTACCGGGACTAGCTCCTACAATGAGCAGTTCTTC. Translation: CSVTGTSSYNEQFF.

V gene TRBV25-1 combines with J gene TRBJ1-1, with 10 bases fitting TRBD1. CDR1 MGHDK and CDR2 SYGVNS come from the germline V gene. The CDR3 length is 15 residues. V was clipped by 0 bases and J by 10 bases; unmatched bases: 8. Here the CDR3 DNA reads TGTGCCAGCAGTGAATACGGGACAGGGGCACTGGTAGCTTTCTTT. This encodes CASSEYGTGALVAFF.

CDR3 sequence: CASSRLQQAPQETQYF. The CDR3 DNA sequence: TGTGCCAGCAGCCGCCTACAACAGGCTCCTCAAGAGACCCAGTACTTC. This chain links TRBV11-3 with TRBJ2-5; the D gene is possibly TRBD1 (5 bases). The CDR3 contains 16 residues. Per germline, CDR1 SGHNT and CDR2 YENEEA. Between the trimmed V and J ends, which lost 5 bases and 2 bases, there was a span of 18 bases.

The chain links TRBV29-1 to TRBJ1-5; 7 bases are shared with TRBD1. Germline CDR1 SQVTM, CDR2 ANQGSEA. This CDR3 comprises 13 residues. The J segment lost 1 base and the V segment lost 6 bases, leaving 3 bases of the junction unmatched. The DNA of the CDR3 is TGCAGCGTGGGGGGACAGAGCAATCAGCCCCAGCATTTT. It specifies CSVGGQSNQPQHF.

This chain links TRBV27 with TRBJ2-3, with 11 nucleotides matching TRBD2. V shed 2 bases and J 8 bases; nucleotides not matched to a gene: 3. The CDR3 totals 14 residues. The germline gives CDR1 MNHEY, CDR2 SMNVEV (reference sequence). The CDR3 loop is CASSLTSGSATQYF. In DNA, the CDR3 is TGTGCCAGCAGTTTAACTAGCGGGAGCGCTACGCAGTATTTT.

This chain uses TRBV6-4 with TRBJ2-1, with 9 bases lining up with TRBD1. The CDR3 length is 17 residues. Germline values: CDR1 MRHNA, CDR2 SNTAGT. The ends lost 0 bases at V and 7 bases at J; junction bases unmatched: 10. The CDR3 bases are TGTGCCAGCAGTGACTCGGGAACAGGGGGCGCATCAAATGAGCAGTTCTTC. This sequence encodes CASSDSGTGGASNEQFF.

This sequence joins TRBV2 and TRBJ2-5; 8 bases are a match to TRBD1. J gave up 5 bases and V 6 bases, and 11 bases lay outside the gene matches. Germline V gene lookup returns CDR1 SNHLY and CDR2 FYNNEI. CDR3 length: 15 amino acids. Here the CDR3 reads CASRPQGANGETQYF. The CDR3 DNA reads as TGTGCCAGCAGGCCCCAGGGGGCTAACGGGGAGACCCAGTACTTC.

The chain carries TRBV28 and TRBJ1-2, with unresolved D. Germline V gives CDR1 MDHEN, CDR2 SYDVKM. The CDR3 length is 14 residues. The V end lost 8 bases, the J end lost 4 bases, and 17 bases lay between the germline ends. CDR3 DNA sequence: TGTGCCAGCCGATCCCAGGCGACCCGCTATGGCTACACCTTC. Its translation: CASRSQATRYGYTF.

The chain has TRBV5-1 and TRBJ2-1, with 12 bases matching TRBD2. The CDR3 consists of 14 residues. CDR1 is SGHRS, CDR2 YFSETQ, per germline. The J segment lost 10 bases and the V segment lost 4 bases, leaving 6 bases of the junction unmatched. CDR3 loop: CASSTTSGRREQFF. CDR3 nucleotides: TGCGCCAGCAGCACCACTAGCGGGAGGCGGGAGCAGTTCTTC.

This chain uses TRBV5-1 with TRBJ1-1, with D possibly matching TRBD1 (6 bases). V dropped 4 bases and J dropped 5 bases, with 12 bases sitting between them. The germline V gene encodes CDR1 SGHRS and CDR2 YFSETQ. CDR3 length: 13 amino acids. CDR3 DNA sequence: TGCGCCAGCAGCCCGGACAGTCGGACTGAAGCTTTCTTT. This translates into CASSPDSRTEAFF.

V and J are TRBV7-6 and TRBJ1-2; D may be TRBD1 (6 bases). Trimming removed 2 bases at V and 4 bases at J, with 20 bases between. CDR1 is SGHVS, CDR2 FNYEAQ, per germline. CDR3 length: 17 amino acids. The CDR3 coding sequence is TGTGCCAGCAGCTTACATCAGGGGTCGATGCGAGGCTATGGCTACACCTTC. Translated, it gives CASSLHQGSMRGYGYTF.

The CDR3 region is CASSSQGIRTGELFF. The CDR3 nucleotides are TGTGCCAGCAGCTCACAGGGTATTAGGACCGGGGAGCTGTTTTTT. The chain uses TRBV7-9 and TRBJ2-2; perhaps TRBD1 as D (6 bases). Per the germline V gene, CDR1 is SEHNR and CDR2 is FQNEAQ (reference sequence). Trimming removed 4 bases from V and 5 bases from J, with 14 bases in between. This CDR3 has 15 residues.

The J gene is TRBJ1-5, the V gene TRBV2; 8 nucleotides agree with TRBD1. This CDR3 has 16 amino acids. Looked up from germline, CDR1 is SNHLY and CDR2 is FYNNEI. The J segment lost 4 bases and the V segment lost 6 bases, leaving 11 bases of the junction unmatched. DNA of the CDR3: TGTGCCAGCAGCGCCGACAGGGGCCGAAAAAATCAGCCCCAGCATTTT. Residues: CASSADRGRKNQPQHF. The variable domain in full, completed from reference TRBV2 and TRBJ1-5, reads EPEVTQTPSHQVTQMGQEVILRCVPISNHLYFYWYRQILGQKVEFLVSFYNNEISEKSEIFDDQFSVERPDGSNFTLKIRSTKLEDSAMYFCASSADRGRKNQPQHFGDGTRLSIL.

This rearrangement joins TRBV3-1 (or the pseudogene TRBV3-2) to TRBJ1-6, with D perhaps matching TRBD1 (5 bases). The V gene's germline CDR1 is LGHDT and CDR2 YNNKEL (reference sequence). The V end was cut by 0 bases, the J end by 9 bases, with 12 bases between. This CDR3 has 15 residues. The DNA of the CDR3 is TGTGCCAGCAGCCAAGATATCAGGGAACGTTCACCCCTCCACTTT. This translates into CASSQDIRERSPLHF.

This chain connects TRBV19 to TRBJ2-1, with 9 bases matching TRBD1. The germline V gene has CDR1 LNHDA and CDR2 SQIVND (reference sequence). V dropped 4 bases and J dropped 8; count of bases not matched to a gene: 12. The CDR3 is 16 residues long. As DNA, the CDR3 is TGTGCCAGTAGTACTCCACACAGGGGGCGCTTCGATGAGCAGTTCTTC. Residues: CASSTPHRGRFDEQFF.

The rearrangement links TRBV5-1 to TRBJ1-2, with 8 positions matching TRBD1. Germline loops: CDR1 SGHRS, CDR2 YFSETQ. The CDR3 loop spans 14 amino acids. Trimming at V came to 1 base and at J to 4 bases, leaving 3 bases not matched to a gene. The CDR3 loop reads CASSLPGGGYGYTF. The CDR3 nucleotides read TGCGCCAGCAGCTTGCCAGGGGGCGGCTATGGCTACACCTTC. Variable domain in full (rest from reference TRBV5-1 and TRBJ1-2): KAGVTQTPRYLIKTRGQQVTLSCSPISGHRSVSWYQQTPGQGLQFLFEYFSETQRNKGNFPGRFSGRQFSNSRSEMNVSTLELGDSALYLCASSLPGGGYGYTFGSGTRLTVV.

CDR3 nucleotides: TGTGCCAGCAGCCATCTCGCCGGACTTGTTCCCTATGGCTACACCTTC. Protein sequence: CASSHLAGLVPYGYTF. The chain employs TRBV3-1 (or the pseudogene TRBV3-2) and TRBJ1-2; D is unclear. Germline V gene data show CDR1 as LGHDT and CDR2 as YNNKEL (reference sequence). Trimming removed 3 bases at V and 4 bases at J, with 18 bases between. The CDR3 sequence is 16 residues long.

V usage is TRBV28 and J usage is TRBJ1-1; 10 positions agree with TRBD1. This CDR3 contains 15 residues. The J segment lost 5 bases and the V segment lost 5 bases, leaving 8 bases of the junction unmatched. Looked up from germline, CDR1 is MDHEN and CDR2 is SYDVKM. CDR3 bases: TGTGCCAGCAGTATCCGACAGGGGGCGGGAACTGAAGCTTTCTTT. This gives the protein CASSIRQGAGTEAFF.

The V gene is TRBV19, the J gene TRBJ2-7; the match to TRBD2 covers 13 bases. V was pared by 6 bases and J by 3 bases, with 5 bases of the junction left unmatched. CDR1 and CDR2 (germline): LNHDA, SQIVND (reference sequence). The CDR3 consists of 15 residues. CDR3 sequence reads: CASSTGTSGNYEQYF. The DNA of the CDR3 is TGTGCCAGTAGCACGGGGACTAGCGGGAACTACGAGCAGTACTTC.

The chain is built from TRBV7-2 and TRBJ1-1; 8 bases fit TRBD1. The V gene's germline CDR1 is SGHTA and CDR2 FQGNSA. V was clipped by 0 bases and J by 11 bases; unmatched bases: 11. The CDR3 is made up of 15 amino acids. The CDR3 nucleotides are TGTGCCAGCAGCTTAGCGCAACGCAGGGGGCGTCTCGCTTTCTTT. It yields the protein CASSLAQRRGRLAFF.

The chain joins TRBV24-1 to TRBJ2-3, with TRBD2 matching 7 bases. The V gene end was trimmed by 6 bases and the J gene end by 1 base; junction bases not matched to a gene: 0. This CDR3 has 13 amino acids. Germline V gives CDR1 KGHDR, CDR2 SFDVKD. CDR3 sequence reads: CATSSGGTDTQYF. Written as DNA, the CDR3 is TGTGCCACCAGTAGCGGGGGCACAGATACGCAGTATTTT.

The gene calls are TRBV5-1 and TRBJ2-7; D might be TRBD2 (5 bases). V was shortened by 0 bases and J by 0 bases, with 13 bases between the two germline ends. The germline V gene encodes CDR1 SGHRS and CDR2 YFSETQ. This CDR3 comprises 16 residues. This CDR3 reads CASSLGPRGSSYEQYF. The DNA of the CDR3 is TGCGCCAGCAGCTTGGGACCCCGGGGAAGCTCCTACGAGCAGTACTTC.

The chain recombines TRBV29-1 with TRBJ2-7; possible D gene TRBD2, 5 bases. Trimming removed 7 bases from V and 7 bases from J, with 14 bases in between. Germline CDR1 SQVTM, CDR2 ANQGSEA. This CDR3 is 11 amino acids long. The CDR3 nucleotides are TGCAGCGCCTCCCGAGGGCCTGAGCAGTACTTC. Translating it yields CSASRGPEQYF.

The gene calls are TRBV10-1 and TRBJ2-3, with 11 positions matching TRBD2. With V trimmed by 4 bases and J by 5 bases, 8 bases remained unmatched. From germline, CDR1 is WNHNN and CDR2 SYGVQD (reference sequence). The CDR3 length is 16 residues. In DNA, the CDR3 is TGCGCCAGCAGTGCCTTAGCGGGAGGGCCTGGAGATACGCAGTATTTT. The encoded protein is CASSALAGGPGDTQYF.

This sequence joins TRBV25-1 and TRBJ2-6, with D tentatively TRBD1 (7 bases). Germline CDR1 and CDR2: MGHDK and SYGVNS. This CDR3 has 18 residues. The V gene lost 4 bases and the J gene lost 0 bases, with 16 bases spanning the gap. CDR3 protein: CASSGRGDSHSGANVLTF. Written as DNA, the CDR3 is TGTGCCAGCAGTGGCAGGGGGGATTCCCACTCTGGGGCCAACGTCCTGACTTTC.

This chain links TRBV28 with TRBJ2-7; 7 bases are shared with TRBD2. The trim removed 8 bases at V and 7 bases at J, leaving 17 bases unmatched. The germline V gene has CDR1 MDHEN and CDR2 SYDVKM. The CDR3 length is 15 residues. CDR3 nucleotide sequence: TGTGCCAGCTCCCCCCGGCGGGCGGGAGCACGGGAGCAGTACTTC. This codes for CASSPRRAGAREQYF.

This chain links TRBV3-1 (or the pseudogene TRBV3-2) with TRBJ1-1; D gene unclear. This CDR3 is 12 amino acids long. V lost 4 bases to trimming and J lost 4 bases, with 7 bases between them. In germline, CDR1 is LGHDT, CDR2 YNNKEL (reference sequence). The chain's CDR3 is CASSLLGTEAFF. The CDR3 DNA reads TGTGCCAGCAGCCTCCTCGGCACTGAAGCTTTCTTT.